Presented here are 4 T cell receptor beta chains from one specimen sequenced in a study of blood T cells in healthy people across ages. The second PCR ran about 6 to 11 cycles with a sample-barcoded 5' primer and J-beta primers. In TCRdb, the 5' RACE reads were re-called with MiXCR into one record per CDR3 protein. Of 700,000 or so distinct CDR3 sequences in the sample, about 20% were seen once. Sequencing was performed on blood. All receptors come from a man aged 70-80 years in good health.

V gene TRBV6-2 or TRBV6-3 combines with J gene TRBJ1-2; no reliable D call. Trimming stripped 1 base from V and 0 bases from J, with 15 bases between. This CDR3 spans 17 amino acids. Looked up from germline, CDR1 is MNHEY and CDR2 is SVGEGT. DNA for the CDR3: TGTGCCAGCAGTTACTTACTGTCCAGAGGAGCTAACTATGGCTACACCTTC. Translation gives CASSYLLSRGANYGYTF.

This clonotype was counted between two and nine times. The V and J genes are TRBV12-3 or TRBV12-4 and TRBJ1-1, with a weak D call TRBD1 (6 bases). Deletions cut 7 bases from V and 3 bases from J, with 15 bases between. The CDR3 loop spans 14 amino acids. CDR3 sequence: CASKRGGWDTEAFF. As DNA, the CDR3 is TGTGCCAGCAAAAGGGGGGGGTGGGACACTGAAGCTTTCTTT.

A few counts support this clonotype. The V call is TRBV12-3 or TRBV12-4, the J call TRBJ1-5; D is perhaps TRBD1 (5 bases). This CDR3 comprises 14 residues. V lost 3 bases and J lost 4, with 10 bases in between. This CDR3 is CASSFGQGNQPQHF. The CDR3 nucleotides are TGTGCCAGCAGTTTCGGTCAGGGAAATCAGCCCCAGCATTTT.

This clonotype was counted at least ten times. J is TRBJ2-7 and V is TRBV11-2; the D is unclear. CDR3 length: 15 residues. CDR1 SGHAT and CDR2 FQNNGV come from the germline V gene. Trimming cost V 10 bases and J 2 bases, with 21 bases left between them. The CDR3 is CATRTRALFAYEQYF. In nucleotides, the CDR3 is TGTGCCACCAGAACCCGGGCCTTATTCGCCTACGAGCAGTACTTC.